This is a list of T cell receptor beta chains from one sample in a study of blood T cell repertoires in COVID-19. The assay was immunoSEQ multiplex PCR, and TCRdb's table has in-frame clones only and misses some. Of under 65,000 clones listed, around nine tenths are singletons. Sequenced input: peripheral blood. The receptors shown here come from a man between 60 and 75 years old with acute or convalescent COVID-19. The CDR3 runs from the conserved cysteine through the conserved F or W. The order of the fields is clone size, J gene, V gene, D gene, CDR3 DNA, CDR3 protein. The D gene is left open where the match is weak. Size is omitted from some rows. Given values are once, few, many or a class for expanded clones.

abundance: -; j_gene: TRBJ1-5; v_gene: TRBV28; d_gene: -; CDR3nt: TGTGCCAGCAGTTCAGATAGCAATCAGCCCCAGCATTTT; CDR3aa: CASSSDSNQPQHF
abundance: -; j_gene: TRBJ1-2; v_gene: TRBV5-8; d_gene: -; CDR3nt: TGTGCCAGCGGTACGGGACTGGGCTATGGCTACACCTTC; CDR3aa: CASGTGLGYGYTF
abundance: -; j_gene: TRBJ1-5; v_gene: TRBV2; d_gene: -; CDR3nt: TGTGCCAGCAGTGAAAGTTCTGCGGGGAACAATCAGCCCCAGCATTTT; CDR3aa: CASSESSAGNNQPQHF
abundance: few; j_gene: TRBJ1-2; v_gene: TRBV6-6; d_gene: TRBD1; CDR3nt: TGTGCCAGCAGTTACTCGAGTAGTACACAGGGGTATGGCTACACCTTC; CDR3aa: CASSYSSSTQGYGYTF
abundance: -; j_gene: TRBJ2-7; v_gene: TRBV6-6; d_gene: -; CDR3nt: TGTGCCAGCAGTTACTGGCGCGGGGACTACGAGCAGTACTTC; CDR3aa: CASSYWRGDYEQYF
abundance: -; j_gene: TRBJ2-7; v_gene: TRBV6-5; d_gene: -; CDR3nt: TGTGCCAGCAGCCGCCAGTCTCCCTACGAGCAGTACTTC; CDR3aa: CASSRQSPYEQYF
abundance: -; j_gene: TRBJ2-2; v_gene: TRBV7-3; d_gene: TRBD2; CDR3nt: TGTGCCAGCAGCCCGGGACTAGCGGGAAAGGGCGGGGAGCTGTTTTTT; CDR3aa: CASSPGLAGKGGELFF
abundance: -; j_gene: TRBJ1-1; v_gene: TRBV6-5; d_gene: TRBD1; CDR3nt: TGTGCCAGCATCGGGACAGGGGGGCCTGAAGCTTTCTTT; CDR3aa: CASIGTGGPEAFF
abundance: -; j_gene: TRBJ2-1; v_gene: TRBV7-3; d_gene: TRBD2; CDR3nt: TGTGCCAGCAGCTTACTAGCGGGGAACCTATACAATGAGCAGTTCTTC; CDR3aa: CASSLLAGNLYNEQFF
abundance: -; j_gene: TRBJ1-1; v_gene: TRBV6-5; d_gene: TRBD1; CDR3nt: TGTGCCAGCAGTATAGGGACAGGGTACACTGAAGCTTTCTTT; CDR3aa: CASSIGTGYTEAFF
abundance: -; j_gene: TRBJ1-1; v_gene: TRBV5-8; d_gene: -; CDR3nt: TGTGCCAGCAGCTTGGGTAGCAACACTGAAGCTTTCTTT; CDR3aa: CASSLGSNTEAFF
abundance: -; j_gene: TRBJ2-7; v_gene: TRBV6-2/TRBV6-3; d_gene: -; CDR3nt: TGTGCCAGCAGTTCCGCGCGTATTGTTTACGAGCAGTACTTC; CDR3aa: CASSSARIVYEQYF
abundance: -; j_gene: TRBJ2-7; v_gene: TRBV27; d_gene: -; CDR3nt: TGTGCCAGCAGTTTAGGTTCAGGGTACGAGCAGTACTTC; CDR3aa: CASSLGSGYEQYF
abundance: once; j_gene: TRBJ2-3; v_gene: TRBV6-5; d_gene: -; CDR3nt: TGTGCCAGCAGTTACGGGGGGGCCGGGGCAGATACGCAGTATTTT; CDR3aa: CASSYGGAGADTQYF
abundance: -; j_gene: TRBJ1-5; v_gene: TRBV7-2; d_gene: -; CDR3nt: TGTGCCAGCAGCGCGTCTCTGCTAAGCAATCAGCCCCAGCATTTT; CDR3aa: CASSASLLSNQPQHF
abundance: -; j_gene: TRBJ2-3; v_gene: TRBV28; d_gene: -; CDR3nt: TGTGCCAGCAGTTCGACGGGAGAAGGAGATACGCAGTATTTT; CDR3aa: CASSSTGEGDTQYF
abundance: -; j_gene: TRBJ1-2; v_gene: TRBV2; d_gene: -; CDR3nt: TGTGCCATCGACGACGACAGACAAAACTATGGCTACACCTTC; CDR3aa: CAIDDDRQNYGYTF
abundance: -; j_gene: TRBJ2-7; v_gene: TRBV9; d_gene: TRBD2; CDR3nt: TGTGCCAGCAGCGTAACGGGACTAGGTCGACACGAGCAGTACTTC; CDR3aa: CASSVTGLGRHEQYF
abundance: -; j_gene: TRBJ1-1; v_gene: TRBV13; d_gene: -; CDR3nt: TGTGCCAGCAGCTTGACCAGGGGCACTGAAGCTTTCTTT; CDR3aa: CASSLTRGTEAFF
abundance: few; j_gene: TRBJ1-4; v_gene: TRBV5-1; d_gene: TRBD1; CDR3nt: TGCGCCAGCAGCTTGGCAACGACAGGGAGGAAAACTAATGAAAAACTGTTTTTT; CDR3aa: CASSLATTGRKTNEKLFF
abundance: -; j_gene: TRBJ2-3; v_gene: TRBV28; d_gene: TRBD2; CDR3nt: TGTGCCAGCAGTTTATTAGCGGGAAGAACAGATACGCAGTATTTT; CDR3aa: CASSLLAGRTDTQYF
abundance: -; j_gene: TRBJ1-1; v_gene: TRBV5-1; d_gene: -; CDR3nt: TGCGCCAGCAGCTTTTACGGGGAGAACACTGAAGCTTTCTTT; CDR3aa: CASSFYGENTEAFF
abundance: -; j_gene: TRBJ1-5; v_gene: TRBV24-1; d_gene: TRBD1; CDR3nt: TGTGCCACCAGTGAGCCGGGACAGGGACCATATAGCAATCAGCCCCAGCATTTT; CDR3aa: CATSEPGQGPYSNQPQHF
abundance: few; j_gene: TRBJ2-7; v_gene: TRBV13; d_gene: -; CDR3nt: TGTGCCAGCAGCGAAGCCCCGACAGACTCCTACGAGCAGTACTTC; CDR3aa: CASSEAPTDSYEQYF
abundance: -; j_gene: TRBJ2-7; v_gene: TRBV4-2; d_gene: TRBD1; CDR3nt: TGTGCCAGCAGCCAAGATACGATCGGACAGGGAACCTACGAGCAGTACTTC; CDR3aa: CASSQDTIGQGTYEQYF
abundance: once; j_gene: TRBJ2-7; v_gene: TRBV7-3; d_gene: TRBD2; CDR3nt: TGTGCCAGCAGCCAGAGCGGGGGGGCCTACGAGCAGTACTTC; CDR3aa: CASSQSGGAYEQYF
abundance: -; j_gene: TRBJ2-1; v_gene: TRBV10-1; d_gene: TRBD2; CDR3nt: TGCGCCAGCAGTGAGGGGACTAGCGGGAGGGTCCGAAACAATGAGCAGTTCTTC; CDR3aa: CASSEGTSGRVRNNEQFF
abundance: -; j_gene: TRBJ2-3; v_gene: TRBV29-1; d_gene: -; CDR3nt: TGCAGCGCATCGCCGACTAGCACAGATACGCAGTATTTT; CDR3aa: CSASPTSTDTQYF
abundance: -; j_gene: TRBJ2-5; v_gene: TRBV6-5; d_gene: -; CDR3nt: TGTGCCAGCAGCCAACAGGGTACAAGGGGGACCCAGTACTTC; CDR3aa: CASSQQGTRGTQYF
abundance: -; j_gene: TRBJ2-1; v_gene: TRBV7-3; d_gene: TRBD2; CDR3nt: TGTGCCAGCAGCTTGGAGCCGCCTAGCGGGGTCCATGAGCAGTTCTTC; CDR3aa: CASSLEPPSGVHEQFF
abundance: -; j_gene: TRBJ1-6; v_gene: TRBV7-9; d_gene: -; CDR3nt: TGTGCCAGCAGCCCTCCCGCTTGGACAGATTCACCCCTCCACTTT; CDR3aa: CASSPPAWTDSPLHF
abundance: few; j_gene: TRBJ1-4; v_gene: TRBV15; d_gene: -; CDR3nt: TGTGCCACCAGCAGGAGGAAGGGGGGGACAACTAATGAAAAACTGTTTTTT; CDR3aa: CATSRRKGGTTNEKLFF
abundance: -; j_gene: TRBJ2-7; v_gene: TRBV7-7; d_gene: -; CDR3nt: TGTGCTAGCAGCCCCGGACTGGCTCGCGAGCAGTACTTC; CDR3aa: CASSPGLAREQYF
abundance: -; j_gene: TRBJ2-3; v_gene: TRBV10-2; d_gene: -; CDR3nt: TGCGCCAGCTCCCTAGGGGCGCTCACAGATACGCAGTATTTT; CDR3aa: CASSLGALTDTQYF
abundance: -; j_gene: TRBJ2-2; v_gene: TRBV21-1; d_gene: -; CDR3nt: TGTGCCAGCAGCACCCTGGACAGGGGAGACACCGGGGAGCTGTTTTTT; CDR3aa: CASSTLDRGDTGELFF
abundance: -; j_gene: TRBJ2-7; v_gene: TRBV11-1; d_gene: -; CDR3nt: TGTGCCAGCAGCTTGGACAGTAACACCTACGAGCAGTACTTC; CDR3aa: CASSLDSNTYEQYF
abundance: -; j_gene: TRBJ1-2; v_gene: TRBV9; d_gene: -; CDR3nt: TGTGCCAGCAGCGAGGGATCAGGGGTTGGCTACACCTTC; CDR3aa: CASSEGSGVGYTF
abundance: -; j_gene: TRBJ2-1; v_gene: TRBV7-8; d_gene: TRBD2; CDR3nt: TGTGCCAGCAGCTCTATTCTAGCGGGAGGGCCGGTTCTGTTCTTC; CDR3aa: CASSSILAGGPVLFF
abundance: -; j_gene: TRBJ2-7; v_gene: TRBV2; d_gene: TRBD2; CDR3nt: TGTGCCAGCAGTGATAGCGGGAGGGCCCTGGGGTATACCTACGAGCAGTACTTC; CDR3aa: CASSDSGRALGYTYEQYF
abundance: -; j_gene: TRBJ2-3; v_gene: TRBV2; d_gene: -; CDR3nt: TGTGCCAGCAATAAGGGGGGCACAGATACGCAGTATTTT; CDR3aa: CASNKGGTDTQYF
abundance: -; j_gene: TRBJ2-3; v_gene: TRBV5-1; d_gene: -; CDR3nt: TGCGCCAGCAGCTTGGGGTCGGGCACAGATACGCAGTATTTT; CDR3aa: CASSLGSGTDTQYF
abundance: -; j_gene: TRBJ2-1; v_gene: TRBV5-4; d_gene: -; CDR3nt: TGTGCCAGCAGCTTGTCTCTTGAGCAGTTCTTC; CDR3aa: CASSLSLEQFF
abundance: -; j_gene: TRBJ2-3; v_gene: TRBV7-5; d_gene: -; CDR3nt: TGTGCCAGAAGCTCCGGGACTAGCGGGGGCGAGGGGGATACGCAGTATTTT; CDR3aa: CARSSGTSGGEGDTQYF
abundance: -; j_gene: TRBJ1-2; v_gene: TRBV9; d_gene: -; CDR3nt: TGTGCCAGCAGCGTCTCAGAGACAGGCTATGGCTACACCTTC; CDR3aa: CASSVSETGYGYTF
abundance: -; j_gene: TRBJ1-6; v_gene: TRBV6-5; d_gene: -; CDR3nt: TGTGCCAGCAGTTACAACGGCAGGGGTAATTCACCCCTCCACTTT; CDR3aa: CASSYNGRGNSPLHF
abundance: once; j_gene: TRBJ2-1; v_gene: TRBV7-8; d_gene: TRBD1; CDR3nt: TGTGCCAGCAGCTTAGGACAGGGGGCTCTTAATGAGCAGTTCTTC; CDR3aa: CASSLGQGALNEQFF
abundance: -; j_gene: TRBJ2-3; v_gene: TRBV3-1/TRBV3-2; d_gene: -; CDR3nt: TGTGCCAGCAGTGCAGGGGGGCCTGTTTCCGATACGCAGTATTTT; CDR3aa: CASSAGGPVSDTQYF
abundance: once; j_gene: TRBJ2-7; v_gene: TRBV6-6; d_gene: -; CDR3nt: TGTGCCAGCAGTGGACAGTCCCTGGGGTCCTACGAGCAGTACTTC; CDR3aa: CASSGQSLGSYEQYF
abundance: -; j_gene: TRBJ2-1; v_gene: TRBV3-1/TRBV3-2; d_gene: -; CDR3nt: TGTGCCAGCAGCCAAACCCTAGGGGCCAATGAGCAGTTCTTC; CDR3aa: CASSQTLGANEQFF
abundance: -; j_gene: TRBJ1-6; v_gene: TRBV27; d_gene: -; CDR3nt: TGTGCCAGCAGTTTATTCCCCCCGACAGACTCAGGGAATTCACCCCTCCACTTT; CDR3aa: CASSLFPPTDSGNSPLHF
abundance: -; j_gene: TRBJ1-5; v_gene: TRBV2; d_gene: -; CDR3nt: TGTGCCAGCAGTGGGGGGGACGCACAGGGCAATCAGCCCCAGCATTTT; CDR3aa: CASSGGDAQGNQPQHF
abundance: -; j_gene: TRBJ2-5; v_gene: TRBV2; d_gene: -; CDR3nt: TGTGCCAGCAGTGAAGACAGGGCCGGGGAGACCCAGTACTTC; CDR3aa: CASSEDRAGETQYF